This is a list of T cell receptor beta chains from one sample in a study of identical twins. TCRdb recomputed calls from the 5' RACE reads with MiXCR, one row per CDR3 protein. The table includes 450,000 or so distinct CDR3 sequences, 11% to 15% detected once. These data were also reused for a study on yellow fever vaccine responses in identical twins.

The sample was CD4+ T cells sorted from blood. The source of these receptors is a woman aged 18-35 years in good health. Each CDR3 is given with its conserved first and last residue. Fields, in order: D gene, V gene, clone size, J gene, CDR3 DNA, CDR3 protein. The D gene is left open where the match is weak. Rows may omit the clone size; those that give it use once, few, many or a size class.

NA	TRBV7-9	many	TRBJ1-5	TGTGCCAGCAGCCCTTCCGGGCGAGGTGACAATCAGCCCCAGCATTTT	CASSPSGRGDNQPQHF
TRBD1	TRBV7-9	NA	TRBJ1-5	TGTGCCAGCAGCACCCAGGGGGATCAGCCCCAGCATTTT	CASSTQGDQPQHF
NA	TRBV25-1	many	TRBJ2-5	TGTGCCAGCAGTGAATCGGGAGAGTACCAAGAGACCCAGTACTTC	CASSESGEYQETQYF
TRBD2	TRBV5-1	NA	TRBJ2-1	TGCGCCAGCAGCCCTACAAATTCAAGACTAGCGGCCACGGGCAATGAGCAGTTCTTC	CASSPTNSRLAATGNEQFF
TRBD1	TRBV5-8	few	TRBJ2-7	TGTGCCAGCAGCTCGACCTGGACAGGGGACACCTACGAGCAGTACTTC	CASSSTWTGDTYEQYF
NA	TRBV10-3	NA	TRBJ2-1	TGTGCCATCAGTCACGGGACAACCTACAATGAGCAGTTCTTC	CAISHGTTYNEQFF
NA	TRBV20-1	few	TRBJ1-1	TGCAGTGCTAGAGATGGGGGGGGACCTGGTGAAGCTTTCTTT	CSARDGGGPGEAFF
NA	TRBV6-1	few	TRBJ2-1	TGTGCCAGCAGTGAACAGGGTTCCTACAATGAGCAGTTCTTC	CASSEQGSYNEQFF
NA	TRBV7-2	few	TRBJ2-7	TGTGCCAGCAGCTTAAGATGGGGCGAGTTATACGAGCAGTACTTC	CASSLRWGELYEQYF
NA	TRBV6-5	many	TRBJ2-1	TGTGCCAGCAGTGCCTCCTACAATGAGCAGTTCTTC	CASSASYNEQFF
TRBD1	TRBV11-2	NA	TRBJ1-5	TGTGCCAGCAGCATAACAGGGGGTGTCGGTCAGCCCCAGCATTTT	CASSITGGVGQPQHF
TRBD1	TRBV4-1	NA	TRBJ1-1	TGCGCCAGCAGCCCTCGGACAGGTGGGACTGAAGCTTTCTTT	CASSPRTGGTEAFF
NA	TRBV29-1	many	TRBJ1-1	TGCAGCGTTGGGCAGACAAGGGGAGCTTTCTTT	CSVGQTRGAFF
TRBD2	TRBV2	few	TRBJ2-3	TGTGCCAGCAGTTATCGACTAGCGGGGGGCCACACAGATACGCAGTATTTT	CASSYRLAGGHTDTQYF
NA	TRBV6-1	NA	TRBJ2-7	TGTGCCAGCAGTCCCCGGGACGACGAGCAGTACTTC	CASSPRDDEQYF
TRBD2	TRBV3-1	NA	TRBJ2-1	TGTGCCAGCAGCCCCCGACTAGCGGGAGCCCTATACAATGAGCAGTTCTTC	CASSPRLAGALYNEQFF
TRBD1	TRBV5-4	NA	TRBJ2-3	TGTGCCAGCAGGATGACAGGGATCCCAGATACGCAGTATTTT	CASRMTGIPDTQYF
TRBD2	TRBV3-1	many	TRBJ2-1	TGTGCCAGCAGCCCCCCCTCCGGGACTAGCGCCTACAATGAGCAGTTCTTC	CASSPPSGTSAYNEQFF
NA	TRBV6-5	few	TRBJ2-1	TGTGCCAGCAGTTACTGGCAGAGCTCCTACAATGAGCAGTTCTTC	CASSYWQSSYNEQFF
NA	TRBV14	few	TRBJ2-3	TGTGCCAGCAGCCAAGATCTTTCCAATACGCAGTATTTT	CASSQDLSNTQYF
NA	TRBV4-3	few	TRBJ1-6	TGCGCCAGCAGCCAAGACCCAGGGGTAAAGTCATCACCCCTCCACTTT	CASSQDPGVKSSPLHF
TRBD1	TRBV12-3/TRBV12-4	NA	TRBJ1-1	TGTGCCAGCAGTAGTACAGGGGGGCACACTGAAGCTTTCTTT	CASSSTGGHTEAFF
NA	TRBV4-3	NA	TRBJ2-5	TGCGCCAGCAGCCAACCTGAGGGGAGACAGAGAGAGACCCAGTACTTC	CASSQPEGRQRETQYF
NA	TRBV11-2	few	TRBJ2-1	TGTGCCAGCAGCAAGCGTCGGGTAGGGCTCGGGTTGTACAATGAGCAGTTCTTC	CASSKRRVGLGLYNEQFF
NA	TRBV28	few	TRBJ1-1	TGTGCCAGCAGTTCCCGGACCGCTGAAGCTTTCTTT	CASSSRTAEAFF
TRBD2	TRBV13	NA	TRBJ2-7	TGTGCCAGCAGCCGCGGGGGGTCTTCGGACGAGCAGTACTTC	CASSRGGSSDEQYF
TRBD2	TRBV3-1	NA	TRBJ2-1	TGTGCCAGCAGCCAAGGAGGGCAGCGGGGACGGTTCTTC	CASSQGGQRGRFF
NA	TRBV15	few	TRBJ1-4	TGTGCCACCAGCAGAGAGGGGGGGAAGGAAGAAAAACTGTTTTTT	CATSREGGKEEKLFF
NA	TRBV28	NA	TRBJ2-7	TGTGCCAGCAAACAGCCCATCTCCTACGAGCAGTACTTC	CASKQPISYEQYF
NA	TRBV5-1	many	TRBJ1-1	TGCGCCAGCAGCTTGAACACAGGGCGGAACACTGAAGCTTTCTTT	CASSLNTGRNTEAFF
NA	TRBV3-1	few	TRBJ2-3	TGTGCCAGTGCACAGGGTTACACAGATACGCAGTATTTT	CASAQGYTDTQYF
NA	TRBV20-1	NA	TRBJ2-2	TGCAGTGCTAGGAGCGGGCTCTTAAACACCGGGGAGCTGTTTTTT	CSARSGLLNTGELFF
TRBD2	TRBV18	few	TRBJ2-5	TGTGCCAGCTCACCTGCTAGCGGGGCTCAAGAGACCCAGTACTTC	CASSPASGAQETQYF
NA	TRBV29-1	many	TRBJ2-3	TGCAGCGTTGAAAACGCCGCGGCTAGCGCTCACACAGATACGCAGTATTTT	CSVENAAASAHTDTQYF
TRBD2	TRBV12-3/TRBV12-4	few	TRBJ2-5	TGTGCCAGCAGTTTAAAAGGGAGGGGAGAGACCCAGTACTTC	CASSLKGRGETQYF
TRBD2	TRBV5-6	few	TRBJ2-2	TGTGCCAGCAGCTTGTCTTTTCTAGCGGGAGTCACCGGGGAGCTGTTTTTT	CASSLSFLAGVTGELFF
NA	TRBV3-1	NA	TRBJ2-1	TGTGCCAGCAGCCAAGGGGCGGCTGAGCAGTTCTTC	CASSQGAAEQFF
TRBD2	TRBV7-2	many	TRBJ2-7	TGTGCCAGCAGCCGACTAGCGGGGAGCTCCTACGAGCAGTACTTC	CASSRLAGSSYEQYF
NA	TRBV12-3/TRBV12-4	few	TRBJ2-7	TGTGCCAGCAGTCGAACAGTGCCCTACGAGCAGTACTTC	CASSRTVPYEQYF
NA	TRBV9	NA	TRBJ1-6	TGTGCCAGCAGCGGTGGGGAGTACTATAATTCACCCCTCCACTTT	CASSGGEYYNSPLHF
NA	TRBV12-3/TRBV12-4	few	TRBJ2-1	TGTGCCAGCAGTTTCTGGGTTACCGGGGATGAGCAGTTCTTC	CASSFWVTGDEQFF
NA	TRBV5-6	NA	TRBJ2-7	TGTGCCAGCAGCGCATTGGGGGAATTGAGGACCTGGCGGGAGCAGTACTTC	CASSALGELRTWREQYF
NA	TRBV30	NA	TRBJ2-7	TGTGCCTGGAGGGAGATTGGGGCCCTCTCCTACGAGCAGTACTTC	CAWREIGALSYEQYF
TRBD1	TRBV28	few	TRBJ2-7	TGTGCCAGCAGTCTTCAGGGGGCCAGCTCCTACGAGCAGTACTTC	CASSLQGASSYEQYF